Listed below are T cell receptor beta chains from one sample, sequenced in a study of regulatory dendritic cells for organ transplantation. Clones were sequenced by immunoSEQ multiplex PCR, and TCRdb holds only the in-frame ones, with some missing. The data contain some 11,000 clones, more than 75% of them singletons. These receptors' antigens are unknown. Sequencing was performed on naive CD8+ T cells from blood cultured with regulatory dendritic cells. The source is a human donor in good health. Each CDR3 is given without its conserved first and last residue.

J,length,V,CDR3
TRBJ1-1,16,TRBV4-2,ASSQGGLPTLLNTEAF
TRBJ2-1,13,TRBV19,ASKGVQDSYNEQF
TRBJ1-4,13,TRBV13,ASSLGGQGDEKLF
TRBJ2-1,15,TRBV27,ASSSLGRGAFRDEQF
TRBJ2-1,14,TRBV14,ASSQTLAGPVNEQF
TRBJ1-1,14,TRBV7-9,ASSLQGLDRNTEAF
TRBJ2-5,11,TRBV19,ASSITVQETQY
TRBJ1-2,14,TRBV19,ASSGGPGRTNYGYT
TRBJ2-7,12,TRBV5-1,ASSLGQGRYEQY
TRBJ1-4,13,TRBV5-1,ASSEGTAKWEKLF
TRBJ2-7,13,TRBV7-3,ASSPTGSPEDEQY
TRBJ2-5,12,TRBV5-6,ASSLVTDQETQY
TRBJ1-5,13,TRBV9,ASSVGGEGNQPQH
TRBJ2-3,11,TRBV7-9,ASSFGRSDTQY
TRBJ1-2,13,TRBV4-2,ASSPHGTGGLGYT
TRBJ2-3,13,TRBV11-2,ASSFLAVSTDTQY
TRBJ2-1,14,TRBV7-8,ASSFRSQGKDNEQF
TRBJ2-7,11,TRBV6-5,ASRGLADYEQY
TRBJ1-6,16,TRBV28,ASSLVGQGARGNSPLH
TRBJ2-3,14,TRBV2,ASSDERGGITDTQY
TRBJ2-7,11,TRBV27,ASSFGSTYEQY
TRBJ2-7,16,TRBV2,ASSDEETGGAGAYEQY
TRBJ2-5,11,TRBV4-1,ASSQEGQATRH
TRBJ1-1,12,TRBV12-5,ASGPTRTNTEAF
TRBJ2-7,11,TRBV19,ASSIRDSFEQY
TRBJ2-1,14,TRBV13,ASSILSGGVYNEQF
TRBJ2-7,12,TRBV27,ASSLLPGNYEQY
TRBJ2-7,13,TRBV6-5,ASSPRQGDSYEQY
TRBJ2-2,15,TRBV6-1,ASSEEPGTGATGELF
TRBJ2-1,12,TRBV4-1,ASSFGGAQNEQF
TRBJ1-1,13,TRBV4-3,ASSQDQAGNTEAF
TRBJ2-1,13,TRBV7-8,ASSLNRVSYNEQF
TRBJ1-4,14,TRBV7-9,ASSLGRQDPNEKLF
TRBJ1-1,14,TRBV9,ASSPIGGVLNTEAF
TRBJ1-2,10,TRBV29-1,SVEGLHYGYT
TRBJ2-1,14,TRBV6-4,ASSEYSGALGNEQF
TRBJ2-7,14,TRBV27,ASSLSTTGLSYEQY
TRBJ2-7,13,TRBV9,ASSVDGGVSYEQY
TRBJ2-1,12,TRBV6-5,ASSRLAGENEQF
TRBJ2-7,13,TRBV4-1,ASSQGDRVFDEQY
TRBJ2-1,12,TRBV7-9,ASSLPTSDNEQF
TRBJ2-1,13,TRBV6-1,ATSDRAFSYNEQF